This T cell receptor (beta chain) stems from a study of blood T cell repertoires in COVID-19. Overall study context: T cells, B-cell-depleted T cells, or PBMCs provided the cDNA or gDNA that served as material.

The CDR3 totals 16 residues. CDR1 and CDR2 (germline): LNHDA, SQIVND (reference sequence). V shed 2 bases, J shed 3 bases, and the junction held 1 base outside the gene matches. Recruited during active infection, patients (from Seattle) were subsequently followed longitudinally. Original handling: Estimation of nucleated cell counts was performed using reference gene primer amplification. Using immunoSEQ multiplex PCR, the repertoire was profiled, and TCRdb retains in-frame clones only, with some absent. V and J calls and clone size are copied from that table; D and trimming were computed from the DNA. The sample lists around 430,000 clones, 88% occurring once.

Sequencing input: peripheral blood. The rearrangement links TRBV19 to TRBJ2-5, with 15 nucleotides matching TRBD2. The origin of this receptor is a woman aged 50 to 60 with COVID-19, enrolled during active disease. The CDR3 region has the DNA TGTGCCAGTAGTATAAGGACTAGCGGGGGGGAAGAGACCCAGTACTTC. Translated, it gives CASSIRTSGGEETQYF. Looking up the rest from reference TRBV19 and TRBJ2-5 gives the full variable domain: DGGITQSPKYLFRKEGQNVTLSCEQNLNHDAMYWYRQDPGQGLRLIYYSQIVNDFQKGDIAEGYSVSREKKESFPLTVTSAQKNPTAFYLCASSIRTSGGEETQYFGPGTRLLVL.